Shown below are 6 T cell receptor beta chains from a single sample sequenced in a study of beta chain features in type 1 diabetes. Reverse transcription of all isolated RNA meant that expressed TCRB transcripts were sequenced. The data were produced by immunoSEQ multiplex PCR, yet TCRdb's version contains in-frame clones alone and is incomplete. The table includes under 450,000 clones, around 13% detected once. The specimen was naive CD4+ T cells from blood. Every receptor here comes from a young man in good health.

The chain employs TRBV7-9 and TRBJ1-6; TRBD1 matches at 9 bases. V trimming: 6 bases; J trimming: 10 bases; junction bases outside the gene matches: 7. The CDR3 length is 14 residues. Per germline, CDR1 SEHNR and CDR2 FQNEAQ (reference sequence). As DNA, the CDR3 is TGTGCCAGCAGGCATCAGACAGGGGGATCACCCCTCCACTTT. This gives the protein CASRHQTGGSPLHF.

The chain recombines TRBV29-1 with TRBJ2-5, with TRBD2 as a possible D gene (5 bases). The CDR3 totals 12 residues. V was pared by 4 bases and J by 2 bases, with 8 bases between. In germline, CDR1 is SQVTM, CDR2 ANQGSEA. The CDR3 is CSVARLQETQYF. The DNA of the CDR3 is TGCAGCGTTGCCCGACTACAAGAGACCCAGTACTTC.

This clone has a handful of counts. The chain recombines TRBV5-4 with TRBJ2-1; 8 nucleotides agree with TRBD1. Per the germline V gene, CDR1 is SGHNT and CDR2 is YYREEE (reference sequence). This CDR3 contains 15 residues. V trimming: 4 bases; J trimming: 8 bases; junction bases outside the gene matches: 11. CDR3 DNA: TGTGCCAGCAGCCCGCGGCAGGGGGCGTTCCATGAGCAGTTCTTC. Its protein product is CASSPRQGAFHEQFF.

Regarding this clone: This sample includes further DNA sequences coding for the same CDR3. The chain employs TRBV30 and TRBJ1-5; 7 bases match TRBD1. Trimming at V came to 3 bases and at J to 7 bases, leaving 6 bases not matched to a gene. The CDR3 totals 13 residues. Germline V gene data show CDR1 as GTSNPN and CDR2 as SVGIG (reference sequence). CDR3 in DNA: TGTGCCTGGAGCGTCAGGGGGGAACAGCCCCAGCATTTT. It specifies CAWSVRGEQPQHF.

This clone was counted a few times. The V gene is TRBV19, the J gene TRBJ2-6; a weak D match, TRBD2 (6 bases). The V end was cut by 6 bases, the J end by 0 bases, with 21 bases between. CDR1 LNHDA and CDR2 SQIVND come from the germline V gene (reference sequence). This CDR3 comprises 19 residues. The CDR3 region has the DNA TGTGCCAGTAGCCATCTCGGAAGTTCCGGGGGCTCTGGGGCCAACGTCCTGACTTTC. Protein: CASSHLGSSGGSGANVLTF. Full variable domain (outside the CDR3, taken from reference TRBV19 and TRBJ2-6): DGGITQSPKYLFRKEGQNVTLSCEQNLNHDAMYWYRQDPGQGLRLIYYSQIVNDFQKGDIAEGYSVSREKKESFPLTVTSAQKNPTAFYLCASSHLGSSGGSGANVLTFGAGSRLTVL.

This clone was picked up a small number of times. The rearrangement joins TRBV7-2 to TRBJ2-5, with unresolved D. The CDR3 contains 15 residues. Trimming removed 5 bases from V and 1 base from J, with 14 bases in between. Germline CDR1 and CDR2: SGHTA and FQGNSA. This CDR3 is CASSMDRLTQETQYF. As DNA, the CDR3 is TGTGCCAGCAGCATGGACCGGCTAACCCAAGAGACCCAGTACTTC.